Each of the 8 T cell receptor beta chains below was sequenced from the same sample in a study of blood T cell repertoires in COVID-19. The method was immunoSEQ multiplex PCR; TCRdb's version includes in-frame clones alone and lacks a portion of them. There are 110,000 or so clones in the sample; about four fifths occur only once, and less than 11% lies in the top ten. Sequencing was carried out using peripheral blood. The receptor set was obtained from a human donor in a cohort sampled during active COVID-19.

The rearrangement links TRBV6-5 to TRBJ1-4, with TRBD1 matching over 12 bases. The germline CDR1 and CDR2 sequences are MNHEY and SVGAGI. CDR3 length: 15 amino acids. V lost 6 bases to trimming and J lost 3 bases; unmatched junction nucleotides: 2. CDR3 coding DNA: TGTGCCAGCAGGGGACAGGGGGCGGCTAATGAAAAACTGTTTTTT. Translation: CASRGQGAANEKLFF.

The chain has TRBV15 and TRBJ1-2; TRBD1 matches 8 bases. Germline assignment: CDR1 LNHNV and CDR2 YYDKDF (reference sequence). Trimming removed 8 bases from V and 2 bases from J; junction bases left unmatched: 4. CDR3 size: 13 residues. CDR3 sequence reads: CATYRTGNYGYTF. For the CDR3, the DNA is TGTGCCACCTACAGGACAGGGAACTATGGCTACACCTTC.

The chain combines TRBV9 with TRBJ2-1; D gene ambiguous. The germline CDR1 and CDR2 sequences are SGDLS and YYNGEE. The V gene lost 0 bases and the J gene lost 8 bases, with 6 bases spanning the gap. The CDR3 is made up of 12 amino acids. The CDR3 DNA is TGTGCCAGCAGCGTAGCTACTTATGAGCAGTTCTTC. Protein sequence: CASSVATYEQFF.

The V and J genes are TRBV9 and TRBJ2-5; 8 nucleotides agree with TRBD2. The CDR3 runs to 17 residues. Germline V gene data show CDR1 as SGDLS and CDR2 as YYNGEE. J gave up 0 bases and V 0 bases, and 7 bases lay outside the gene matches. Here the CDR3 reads CASSVGSSGAYQETQYF. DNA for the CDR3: TGTGCCAGCAGCGTAGGGAGTAGCGGGGCGTACCAAGAGACCCAGTACTTC. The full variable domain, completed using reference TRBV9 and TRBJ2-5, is DSGVTQTPKHLITATGQRVTLRCSPRSGDLSVYWYQQSLDQGLQFLIQYYNGEERAKGNILERFSAQQFPDLHSELNLSSLELGDSALYFCASSVGSSGAYQETQYFGPGTRLLVL.

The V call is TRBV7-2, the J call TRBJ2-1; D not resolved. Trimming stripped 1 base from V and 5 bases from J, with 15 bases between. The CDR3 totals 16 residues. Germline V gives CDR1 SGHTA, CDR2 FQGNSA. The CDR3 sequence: CASSLVGSPGNNEQFF. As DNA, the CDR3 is TGTGCCAGCAGCTTAGTGGGCAGTCCTGGTAACAATGAGCAGTTCTTC.

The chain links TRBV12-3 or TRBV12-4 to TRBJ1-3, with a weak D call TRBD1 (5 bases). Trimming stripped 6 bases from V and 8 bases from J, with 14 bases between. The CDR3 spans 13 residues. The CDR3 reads CASRYQGGYTIYF. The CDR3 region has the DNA TGTGCCAGCAGATATCAGGGAGGGTACACCATATATTTT.

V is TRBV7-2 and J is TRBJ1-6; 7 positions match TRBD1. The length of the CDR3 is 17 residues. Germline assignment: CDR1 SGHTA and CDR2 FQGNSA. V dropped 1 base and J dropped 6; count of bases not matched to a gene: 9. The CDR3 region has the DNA TGTGCCAGCAGCTTAGAATCGAGGACAGGCCGTAATTCACCCCTCCACTTT. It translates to CASSLESRTGRNSPLHF.

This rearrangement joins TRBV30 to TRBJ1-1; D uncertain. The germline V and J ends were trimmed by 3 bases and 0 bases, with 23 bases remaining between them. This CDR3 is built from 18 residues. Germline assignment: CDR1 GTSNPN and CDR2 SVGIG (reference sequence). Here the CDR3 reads CAWSEPRQATIMNTEAFF. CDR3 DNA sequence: TGTGCCTGGAGCGAACCCCGGCAGGCAACAATAATGAACACTGAAGCTTTCTTT.